The present entry profiles one T cell receptor beta chain with its context. V lost 7 bases to trimming and J lost 0 bases, with 15 bases between them. The CDR3 has 15 residues. Germline V CDR1 and CDR2: MNHEY, SMNVEV (reference sequence). The assay was immunoSEQ multiplex PCR, and TCRdb's table has in-frame clones only and misses some. The profile shows about 340,000 clones, under 95% of them singletons. This specimen comes from a study of blood T cell repertoires in COVID-19. This clonotype originated in a woman between 18 and 30 years old who had recovered from COVID-19. Sequenced input: peripheral blood. The V gene is TRBV27, the J gene TRBJ1-1; perhaps TRBD1 as D (5 bases). For the CDR3, the DNA is TGTGCCAGCATATTACGCAGGGATGTGAACACTGAAGCTTTCTTT. This gives the protein CASILRRDVNTEAFF.